The 11 T cell receptor beta chains presented below share a single source sample, sequenced in a study of cytomegalovirus exposure and HLA in healthy donors (dated by TCRdb to 2016 to 2017). The library came from the immunoSEQ multiplex PCR assay. For the multiplex PCR, a mixture combining 60 forward primers for TCR Vbeta segments and 13 reverse primers for TCR Jbeta segments was used. Here the immuneACCESS table is served through TCRdb, limited to in-frame sequences with V and J called. Missing clones are a known gap in these copies; in checked studies unresolved V genes cover under half, and the rest lacks a known reason. The sample contains 150,000 or so clones, 70% to 85% of them found a single time. The top ten hold around 2.3% of the sample. Sequenced input: PBMCs. The receptors were sampled from a man aged 25 to 45 in good health and CMV-seronegative.

This rearrangement joins TRBV2 to TRBJ2-2, with 10 bases identical to TRBD2. Germline lookup yields CDR1 SNHLY and CDR2 FYNNEI. The CDR3 length is 15 residues. With V trimmed by 2 bases and J by 4 bases, 1 base remained unmatched. The CDR3 DNA sequence: TGTGCCAGCAGTGAACAGCGGGGGGGCACCGGGGAGCTGTTTTTT. It translates to CASSEQRGGTGELFF.

The rearrangement links TRBV19 to TRBJ1-1; possibly TRBD1 for D (6 bases). Germline values: CDR1 LNHDA, CDR2 SQIVND (reference sequence). The CDR3 spans 13 residues. Between the trimmed V and J ends, which lost 6 bases and 4 bases, there was a span of 12 bases. The CDR3 reads CASRSGGLTEAFF. The CDR3 region has the DNA TGTGCCAGTAGGAGCGGGGGCCTCACTGAAGCTTTCTTT. Complete variable domain (other parts from reference TRBV19 and TRBJ1-1): DGGITQSPKYLFRKEGQNVTLSCEQNLNHDAMYWYRQDPGQGLRLIYYSQIVNDFQKGDIAEGYSVSREKKESFPLTVTSAQKNPTAFYLCASRSGGLTEAFFGQGTRLTVV.

The V gene is TRBV7-2, the J gene TRBJ1-6; D uncertain. The CDR3 runs 15 residues. V lost 1 base and J 8 bases, leaving 12 bases between the germline ends. From germline, CDR1 is SGHTA and CDR2 FQGNSA. CDR3: CASSLVSGVYSPLHF. The CDR3 region has the DNA TGTGCCAGCAGCTTAGTGTCGGGAGTGTATTCACCCCTCCACTTT.

The CDR3 nucleotides read TGTGCCAGCAGTCCTACAGGGAACTATGGCTACACCTTC. It specifies CASSPTGNYGYTF. The chain employs TRBV5-6 and TRBJ1-2; perhaps TRBD1 as D (6 bases). Trimming pared 5 bases from V and 2 bases from J, leaving 10 bases between. The CDR3 is made up of 13 amino acids. Germline V gene data show CDR1 as SGHDT and CDR2 as YYEEEE.

V usage is TRBV28 and J usage is TRBJ2-1; 12 bases are a match to TRBD1. Germline CDR1 and CDR2: MDHEN and SYDVKM. This CDR3 has 15 residues. After removal of 6 bases from V and 5 bases from J, the junction contained 5 bases not matched to a gene. For the CDR3, the DNA is TGTGCCAGCAGCGTCCGGGACAGGGGGCACAATGAGCAGTTCTTC. This translates into CASSVRDRGHNEQFF.

The chain carries TRBV6-1 and TRBJ1-5; D is perhaps TRBD1 (6 bases). Germline V gene data show CDR1 as MNHNS and CDR2 as SASEGT. The CDR3 extends over 14 amino acids. V shed 10 bases and J shed 3 bases, with 16 bases lying between them. CDR3: CATHVGGPNQPQHF. The CDR3 DNA is TGTGCCACGCACGTAGGGGGACCCAATCAGCCCCAGCATTTT.

As for this clone: At one of its ends the junction is not consistent with the germline gene, which may arise from a read error. V gene TRBV6-1 combines with J gene TRBJ2-2; maybe TRBD2 (6 bases). CDR1 MNHNS and CDR2 SASEGT come from the germline V gene. The CDR3 sequence is 14 residues long. The CDR3 here is CASSEMMGTGGLFF. Here the CDR3 DNA reads TGTGCCAGCAGTGAAATGATGGGCACCGGGGGGCTGTTTTTT.

The chain employs TRBV9 and TRBJ1-1; D is unclear. CDR3 size: 13 residues. V lost 0 bases and J lost 10, with 13 bases in between. Per germline, CDR1 SGDLS and CDR2 YYNGEE. CDR3 nucleotide sequence: TGTGCCAGCAGCGTAGGATCGATAGAGGCAGCTTTCTTT. It specifies CASSVGSIEAAFF.

This clone was seen more than once but under ten times. This chain connects TRBV29-1 to TRBJ2-3; D is possibly TRBD1 (5 bases). Germline CDR1 SQVTM, CDR2 ANQGSEA. CDR3 length equals 13 residues. Trimming removed 6 bases at V and 9 bases at J, with 19 bases between. CDR3 amino acids: CSVAQGSQETQYF. In nucleotides, the CDR3 is TGCAGCGTGGCGCAGGGCTCGCAAGAAACGCAGTATTTT.

The chain links TRBV5-1 to TRBJ2-3; D is possibly TRBD1 (5 bases). The V gene lost 4 bases and the J gene lost 0 bases, with 15 bases spanning the gap. The CDR3 contains 16 residues. Per the germline V gene, CDR1 is SGHRS and CDR2 is YFSETQ. CDR3 in DNA: TGCGCCAGCAGCCTCCAGGACACTTTGAGCACAGATACGCAGTATTTT. It yields the protein CASSLQDTLSTDTQYF.

The chain is built from TRBV6-1 and TRBJ2-7; D is perhaps TRBD2 (5 bases). Germline CDR1 and CDR2: MNHNS and SASEGT. Deletions cut 4 bases from V and 6 bases from J, with 10 bases between. The CDR3 totals 12 residues. The CDR3 loop is CASSVVGSEQYF. The CDR3 DNA follows: TGTGCCAGCAGTGTAGTAGGGAGCGAGCAGTACTTC.